This T cell receptor (beta chain) was sequenced in a study of control samples from healthy donors and cancer patients. Generated by immunoSEQ multiplex PCR, the TCRdb table keeps only in-frame clones and is missing some. The sample consists of some 150,000 clones, under 95% of them appearing once. Germline CDR1 is ENHRY and CDR2 is SYGVKD. The length of the CDR3 is 13 residues. V was pared by 3 bases and J by 1 base, with 7 bases between. The clonotype originates from a man between 18 and 29 years old in good health. Sequencing was done on a sample of blood. This chain connects TRBV10-3 to TRBJ2-7; D is uncertain. The CDR3 nucleotides read TGTGCCATCAGTGACCTTGAATCCTACGAGCAGTACTTC. It codes for CAISDLESYEQYF.